These 5 T cell receptor beta chains originate from one sample sequenced in a study of blood T cell repertoires in COVID-19. Only in-frame clones appear in the TCRdb table, and some are missing; sequencing was by immunoSEQ multiplex PCR. The profile shows some 280,000 clones, around 86% of them singletons. The sequencing input was peripheral blood. These receptors originate from a woman aged 25-40 years with active or convalescent COVID-19.

The chain employs TRBV3-1 (or the pseudogene TRBV3-2) and TRBJ2-7, with TRBD1 as a possible D gene (6 bases). In germline, CDR1 is LGHDT, CDR2 YNNKEL (reference sequence). This CDR3 has 13 amino acids. Deletions cut 3 bases from V and 5 bases from J, with 11 bases between. CDR3 sequence (DNA): TGTGCCAGCAGCCAGGGGGCGAACCACGAGCAGTACTTC. Translation: CASSQGANHEQYF.

The chain couples TRBV19 to TRBJ2-3; D is uncertain. There are 16 residues in the CDR3. The V and J ends lost 4 bases and 4 bases respectively, with 18 bases between them. Germline V gives CDR1 LNHDA, CDR2 SQIVND (reference sequence). CDR3 amino acids: CASSTSSFSIADTQYF. CDR3 DNA sequence: TGTGCCAGTAGTACCTCGAGTTTTAGCATTGCAGATACGCAGTATTTT. Based on the CDR3 plus reference TRBV19 and TRBJ2-3, the full variable domain is DGGITQSPKYLFRKEGQNVTLSCEQNLNHDAMYWYRQDPGQGLRLIYYSQIVNDFQKGDIAEGYSVSREKKESFPLTVTSAQKNPTAFYLCASSTSSFSIADTQYFGPGTRLTVL.

The chain employs TRBV28 and TRBJ2-7, with TRBD2 identical over 7 bases. Germline CDR1 and CDR2: MDHEN and SYDVKM. The CDR3 length is 17 residues. J gave up 3 bases and V 2 bases, and 13 bases lay outside the gene matches. CDR3 loop: CASSLPSLAVMGYEQYF. For the CDR3, the DNA is TGTGCCAGCAGTTTACCCTCTCTAGCGGTGATGGGCTACGAGCAGTACTTC.

This chain uses TRBV2 with TRBJ1-2; D may be TRBD1 (5 bases). Trimming stripped 2 bases from V and 1 base from J, with 5 bases between. This CDR3 contains 13 residues. CDR1 is SNHLY and CDR2 is FYNNEI in the germline V gene. The CDR3 sequence is CASSEQGNYGYTF. CDR3 sequence (DNA): TGTGCCAGCAGTGAACAGGGTAACTATGGCTACACCTTC.

V usage is TRBV7-2 and J usage is TRBJ1-5, with unresolved D. Germline values: CDR1 SGHTA, CDR2 FQGNSA. The CDR3 has 14 residues. V lost 5 bases, J lost 1 base, and 9 bases lay in between. In nucleotides, the CDR3 is TGTGCCAGCAGCGTGGAGAGAAGCAATCAGCCCCAGCATTTT. Its translation is CASSVERSNQPQHF.